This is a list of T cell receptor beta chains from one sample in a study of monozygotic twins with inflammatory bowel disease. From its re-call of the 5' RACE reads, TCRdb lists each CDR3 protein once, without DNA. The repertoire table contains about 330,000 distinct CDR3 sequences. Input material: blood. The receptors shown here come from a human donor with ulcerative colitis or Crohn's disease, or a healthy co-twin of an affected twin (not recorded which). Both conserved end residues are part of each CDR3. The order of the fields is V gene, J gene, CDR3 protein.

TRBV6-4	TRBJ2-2	CASSAGTGNTGELFF
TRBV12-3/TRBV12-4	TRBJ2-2	CASSSRAAGELFF
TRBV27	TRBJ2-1	CASRERGRYEQFF
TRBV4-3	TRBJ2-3	CASSQGRSDTQYF
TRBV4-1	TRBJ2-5	CASSREWAGGLETQYF
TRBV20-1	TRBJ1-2	CSARGPGVRVGYTF
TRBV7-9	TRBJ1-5	CASSLDYLQGLNQPQHF
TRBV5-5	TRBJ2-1	CASSLEGFKNNEQFF
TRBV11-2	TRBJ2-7	CASTTGHEQYF
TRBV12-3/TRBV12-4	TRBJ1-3	CASSLGVPGNTIYF
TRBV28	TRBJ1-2	CASSSDSAYGYTF
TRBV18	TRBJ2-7	CASSPGTVTTYEQYF
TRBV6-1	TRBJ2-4	CASSEGRGFAAKNIQYF
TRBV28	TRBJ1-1	CASSPIQGAGNTEAFF
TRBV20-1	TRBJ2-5	CSHRGLETQYF
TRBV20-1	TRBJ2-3	CSATGGAGTDTQYF
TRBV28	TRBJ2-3	CASSLIGFSSTDTQYF
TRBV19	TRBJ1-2	CASSSGQVWVHYTF
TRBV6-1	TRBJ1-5	CASRSSGSSNQPQHF
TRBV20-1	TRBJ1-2	CSARGPHSTYYGYTF
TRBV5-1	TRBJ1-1	CASSSQLDTEAFF
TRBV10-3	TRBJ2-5	CAISESQAGQETQYF
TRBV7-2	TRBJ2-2	CASSLVAGNTGELFF
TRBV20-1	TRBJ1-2	CSASQAGPNYGYTF
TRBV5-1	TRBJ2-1	CASSFDLRGLGGNEQFF
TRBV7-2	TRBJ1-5	CASSLRSSNQPQHF
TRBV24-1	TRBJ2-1	CATSDSQGFYNEQFF
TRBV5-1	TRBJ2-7	CASRVQPGGYEQYF
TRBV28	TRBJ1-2	CASRSGDSALYGYTF
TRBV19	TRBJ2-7	CASSIYGRGYEQYF
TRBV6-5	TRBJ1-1	CAIGRGNTEAFF
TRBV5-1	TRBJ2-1	CASSRGGGSPNEQFF
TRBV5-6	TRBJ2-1	CASSLLLEPSYNEQFF
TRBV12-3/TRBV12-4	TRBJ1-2	CASSEGARGDYGYTF
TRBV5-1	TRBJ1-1	CASSSGRVNTEAFF
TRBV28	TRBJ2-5	CASSLGQPQETQYF
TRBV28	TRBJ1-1	CASSLWGDMNTEAFF
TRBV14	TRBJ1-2	CASRQAKGNDYTF
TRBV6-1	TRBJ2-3	CASRLAGWGDTQYF
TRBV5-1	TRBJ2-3	CASSSTSGRSSDTQYF
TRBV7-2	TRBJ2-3	CASSLWPGTDTQYF
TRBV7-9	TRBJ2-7	CASSATGTADYEQYF
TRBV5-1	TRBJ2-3	CASSPTGQTSTDTQYF
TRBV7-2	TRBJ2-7	CASSQNSGGLREQYF
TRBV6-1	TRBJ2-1	CASSRGNSYNEQFF
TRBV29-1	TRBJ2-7	CSVAGGGYEQYF
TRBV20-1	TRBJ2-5	CSASRPVSALGQETQYF
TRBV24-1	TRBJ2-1	CATSEARLPLDEQFF
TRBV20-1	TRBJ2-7	CSAPHESPYEQYF
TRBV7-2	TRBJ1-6	CASSPRATPNSPLHF
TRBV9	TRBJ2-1	CASSVEGRGPYNEQFF